These 9 T cell receptor beta chains came from one sample sequenced in a study of T-cell memory formation after mild COVID-19. TCRdb reprocessed the 5' RACE reads with MiXCR, giving one entry per CDR3 protein. The profile shows roughly 610,000 distinct CDR3 sequences, roughly 17% of them singletons. Material: PBMCs or a T cell subset sorted from them (not recorded which). Source of these receptors: an adult woman who had mild COVID-19 (a few samples of this study predate the infection). Cell type and time point are not known.

This chain uses TRBV12-3 or TRBV12-4 with TRBJ2-1; D tentatively fits TRBD1 or TRBD2 (5 bases each). V was clipped by 6 bases and J by 3 bases, with 15 bases between them. CDR3 length: 15 amino acids. The CDR3 is CASRPLRGLYNEQFF. CDR3 DNA: TGTGCCAGCAGACCTCTCCGGGGCCTCTACAATGAGCAGTTCTTC.

This clonotype was seen at least ten times. V is TRBV12-3 or TRBV12-4 and J is TRBJ2-3; the match to TRBD2 covers 7 bases. V dropped 3 bases and J dropped 5; count of bases not matched to a gene: 5. This CDR3 contains 14 residues. CDR3 protein: CASSLELAGDTQYF. CDR3 nucleotide sequence: TGTGCCAGCAGTTTGGAGTTAGCGGGAGATACGCAGTATTTT.

The chain recombines TRBV7-2 with TRBJ2-1; 9 bases agree with TRBD2. V was clipped by 5 bases and J by 8 bases; unmatched bases: 7. The CDR3 sequence is 14 residues long. CDR1 is SGHTA and CDR2 is FQGNSA in the germline V gene. This CDR3 reads CASSHIQREDEQFF. In nucleotides, the CDR3 is TGTGCCAGCAGCCACATTCAGCGGGAGGATGAGCAGTTCTTC.

This chain uses TRBV15 with TRBJ2-5; tentative D call: TRBD1 (6 bases). The CDR3 consists of 15 residues. Per the germline V gene, CDR1 is LNHNV and CDR2 is YYDKDF (reference sequence). Trimming took 0 bases from V and 4 from J, leaving 12 bases between them. The CDR3 DNA sequence: TGTGCCACCAGCAGAGATCGGGGCAGGGGAGAGACCCAGTACTTC. It specifies CATSRDRGRGETQYF.

This clonotype has only a few counts. This rearrangement joins TRBV6-5 to TRBJ2-1, with 9 bases matching TRBD2. CDR3 length equals 15 residues. Trimming at V came to 2 bases and at J to 4 bases, leaving 3 bases not matched to a gene. Germline V gives CDR1 MNHEY, CDR2 SVGAGI. Written as DNA, the CDR3 is TGTGCCAGCAGTTACGGTAGCGGGGGTTACAATGAGCAGTTCTTC. Translated, it gives CASSYGSGGYNEQFF.

CDR3 residues: CASSTPLENTDTQYF. The CDR3, as DNA: TGTGCCAGCAGCACCCCTCTAGAGAACACAGATACGCAGTATTTT. V and J are TRBV6-2 or TRBV6-3 and TRBJ2-3, with no clear D. The V and J ends lost 6 bases and 2 bases respectively, with 15 bases between them. Germline V gives CDR1 MNHEY, CDR2 SVGEGT. This CDR3 has 15 amino acids.

This clonotype was counted only a few times. The chain joins TRBV15 to TRBJ1-2; maybe TRBD1 (6 bases). Per germline, CDR1 LNHNV and CDR2 YYDKDF (reference sequence). V gave up 4 bases and J gave up 2 bases, with 8 bases separating them. The CDR3 loop spans 13 amino acids. In nucleotides, the CDR3 is TGTGCCACCAGCATAGGGGGAAACTATGGCTACACCTTC. This gives the protein CATSIGGNYGYTF. Drawing the rest from reference TRBV15 and TRBJ1-2, the complete variable domain is DAMVIQNPRYQVTQFGKPVTLSCSQTLNHNVMYWYQQKSSQAPKLLFHYYDKDFNNEADTPDNFQSRRPNTSFCFLDIRSPGLGDTAMYLCATSIGGNYGYTFGSGTRLTVV.

The chain recombines TRBV18 with TRBJ1-5; TRBD1 agrees at 7 bases. Germline CDR1 is KGHSH and CDR2 is LQKENI. V was pared by 4 bases and J by 4 bases, with 7 bases of the junction left unmatched. CDR3 length: 15 residues. The CDR3: CASSLGTAGNQPQHF. DNA for the CDR3: TGTGCCAGCTCACTAGGGACAGCCGGAAATCAGCCCCAGCATTTT. Looking up the rest from reference TRBV18 and TRBJ1-5 gives the full variable domain: NAGVMQNPRHLVRRRGQEARLRCSPMKGHSHVYWYRQLPEEGLKFMVYLQKENIIDESGMPKERFSAEFPKEGPSILRIQQVVRGDSAAYFCASSLGTAGNQPQHFGDGTRLSIL.

This clonotype came up a few times. The chain joins TRBV12-3 or TRBV12-4 to TRBJ2-1; TRBD2 matches 11 bases. With V trimmed by 6 bases and J by 8 bases, 9 bases remained unmatched. The CDR3 length is 15 residues. The CDR3 nucleotides are TGTGCCAGCAGCCTAGCGGGAGGTGAGGGCGATGAGCAGTTCTTC. It translates to CASSLAGGEGDEQFF.